These T cell receptor beta chains were read from a single sample in a study of CD8+ T cells in alopecia areata. TCRdb's table, derived via immunoSEQ multiplex PCR, lists solely in-frame clones and lacks some. The repertoire includes around 210,000 clones, under 70% of them detected once, and 4% to 5% sits in the top ten. The sequencing used CD4+ T cells sorted from blood, collected at week 4, from a patient treated with tofacitinib. These receptors were taken from a human donor with alopecia areata. The CDR3 runs from the conserved cysteine through the conserved F or W.

>TRBV9|TRBJ2-5|15
CASSVATGLQETQYF
>TRBV5-1|TRBJ1-1|15
CASSLLARGDTEAFF
>TRBV5-1|TRBJ2-1|13
CASSYDRASEQFF
>TRBV29-1|TRBJ1-2|12
CSAYLQGHGYTF
>TRBV10-3|TRBJ2-1|13
CAIRYGSYNEQFF
>TRBV5-1|TRBJ1-2|13
CASSLNRNYGYTF
>TRBV5-1|TRBJ1-1|13
CASSPRQNTEAFF
>TRBV30|TRBJ1-5|18
CAWSVPGWRAGGNQPQHF
>TRBV4-1|TRBJ1-5|14
CASSQGQGNQPQHF
>TRBV7-2|TRBJ1-2|15
CASSTRGQDPYGYTF
>TRBV29-1|TRBJ1-1|14
CSVDKDSPGTEAFF
>TRBV29-1|TRBJ2-1|13
CSGRRTAYNEQFF
>TRBV9|TRBJ2-1|14
CASSVGTSFDEQFF
>TRBV29-1|TRBJ1-2|13
CSVAGRGNYGYTF
>TRBV6-5|TRBJ1-2|12
CASSQTGDGYTF
>TRBV6-6|TRBJ2-7|13
CASTDLPTLEQYF
>TRBV11-2|TRBJ2-5|15
CASSLVRLDRETQYF
>TRBV9|TRBJ2-6|21
CASSVATMLGLAASGANVLTF
>TRBV7-2|TRBJ2-7|12
CASSPGLLEQYF
>TRBV11-2|TRBJ1-2|12
CASSFIGRGYTF
>TRBV29-1|TRBJ1-2|12
CSVGGQDYGYTF
>TRBV18|TRBJ2-7|13
CASSPRGDYEQYF
>TRBV29-1|TRBJ2-5|12
CSAVPGGETQYF